This T cell receptor (beta chain) was sequenced for a study of cytomegalovirus exposure and HLA in healthy donors (TCRdb year 2017). Study-level background: According to a later analysis, one platform produced both the roughly 130 validation repertoires and the approximately 660 repertoires of the first cohort. The study was designed to test whether signatures of past pathogen exposure could be identified by cataloging public T cell receptors. In addition to the first cohort of roughly 670 subjects, a separate validation cohort of under 150 different subjects was used. To predict cytomegalovirus infection status, the study brought together high-throughput TCR immunosequencing, statistical association of individual TCRs with disease status, and machine learning. Here is what the overall study found, with its caveats: The classifier was reported to diagnose cytomegalovirus status with high specificity and sensitivity in both the original cohort and the validation cohort. The study gave a list of around 170 TCR beta chains associated with cytomegalovirus. In vitro tests confirmed that a few of the cytomegalovirus-associated TCR beta chains recognize cytomegalovirus antigens. A later analysis had no HLA typing for the validation cohort, so co-occurrence there was scored across all 110 or so repertoires. Most TCR sequences were seen in very few donors, while some public TCRs were found in many individuals. According to the authors, the approach could potentially be generalized to other disease states and immunological phenotypes. Subsequent analysis determined that TCRs grouped into clusters in the first cohort also showed a tendency toward co-occurrence across the 120 validation repertoires, and approximately 94% of cluster scores exceeded 0.

The library was obtained by the immunoSEQ multiplex PCR assay. In the paper's pipeline: To diagnose cytomegalovirus status from the catalog of TCR beta chain sequences, a statistical classification framework was built. Drawn from immuneACCESS, this table holds only the in-frame rearrangements with V and J called that TCRdb kept. Clones are partly lost; checked studies trace under half to an unresolved V gene and leave the rest unexplained. D and trimming were read from the DNA, whereas the V and J calls and clone size are those reported in that table. Here the sample has over 200,000 clones; 70% to 90% occur a single time. The ten most abundant clones make up 2.5% to 3.5% of the sample. V is pared back by 1 base and J by 2 bases, with 7 bases lying between the germline termini. Based on the germline V gene, the CDR1 and CDR2 sequences are LGHNA and YSLEER. The CDR3 goes from the cysteine to the phenylalanine over 14 residues. Only the CDR3 DNA stays, 42 bases, in frame from base 1.

Concerning this clone itself: Its antigen is still unknown. There are no base qualities to consult, and no much larger clone falls within one base.

The donors belonged to the validation cohort of 90 to 150 subjects, which was separate from the roughly 670-subject first cohort. The sequenced sample was PBMCs. This sequence uses TRBV4-3 and TRBJ2-3; the D region possibly corresponds to TRBD2 (6 bases align). The TCR originated in a woman aged 18-29 years in good health and CMV-seronegative. CDR3 reads: CASSQGTNTDTQYF. The DNA sequence is TGCGCCAGCAGCCAAGGGACTAACACAGATACGCAGTATTTT.